The clone carrying this TCR beta chain was seen only once. These data are taken from a study of blood T cell repertoires in COVID-19. In the authors' workflow: Estimation of nucleated cell counts was performed using reference gene primer amplification. Profiled with immunoSEQ multiplex PCR; TCRdb holds only in-frame clones, not every one. V and J calls and clone size come straight from that table; D and trimming were deduced from the DNA. This repertoire shows about 190,000 clones, under 90% found once; its top ten account for about 20%. This CDR3 has 11 amino acids. Germline lookup yields CDR1 SEHNR and CDR2 FQNEAQ (reference sequence). Trimming stripped 4 bases from V and 5 bases from J, with 5 bases between.

V gene TRBV7-9 combines with J gene TRBJ1-1; no clear D. Sequencing was carried out using peripheral blood. This clonotype was sampled from a human donor in a cohort sampled during active COVID-19. The CDR3 reads CASSYQTEAFF. CDR3 DNA: TGTGCCAGCAGCTACCAGACTGAAGCTTTCTTT.